This T cell receptor beta chain comes out of a study of blood T cell repertoires in COVID-19. Study-wide context: Sites across the United States, Italy and Spain contributed samples from acute and convalescent COVID-19. In each case, the material was cDNA or gDNA derived from T cells, B-cell-depleted T cells, or PBMCs.

Trimming cost V 11 bases and J 6 bases, with 17 bases left between them. In germline, CDR1 is SEHNR, CDR2 FQNEAQ (reference sequence). This CDR3 is 12 amino acids long. Authors' data handling: Nucleated cell number was recorded as an estimate derived from reference gene primer amplification. Profiling relied on immunoSEQ multiplex PCR, and the TCRdb table lists in-frame clones only, not all of them. D and trimming come from the DNA, and the V and J calls and clone size come from that table. The table has around 220,000 clones, around four fifths seen once; the top ten hold approximately 20%. This chain connects TRBV7-9 to TRBJ2-7, with TRBD1 as a possible D gene (5 bases). The sample taken for sequencing was peripheral blood. This TCR derives from a man aged 25-45 years with active or convalescent COVID-19. CDR3 sequence: CAAAGSASEQYF. CDR3 nucleotides: TGTGCCGCTGCAGGGTCGGCCAGCGAGCAGTACTTC.